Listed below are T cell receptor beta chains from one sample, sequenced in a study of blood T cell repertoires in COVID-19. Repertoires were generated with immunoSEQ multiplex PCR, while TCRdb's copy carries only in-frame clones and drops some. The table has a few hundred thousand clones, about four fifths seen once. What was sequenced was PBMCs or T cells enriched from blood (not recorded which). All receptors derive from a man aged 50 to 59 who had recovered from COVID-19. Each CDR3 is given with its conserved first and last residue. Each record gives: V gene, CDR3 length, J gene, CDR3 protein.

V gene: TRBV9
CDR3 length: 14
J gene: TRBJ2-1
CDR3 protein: CASSERSSYNEQFF

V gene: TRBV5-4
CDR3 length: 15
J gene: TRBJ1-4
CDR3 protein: CASTSRDLPGEKLFF

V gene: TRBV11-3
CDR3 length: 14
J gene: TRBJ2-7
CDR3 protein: CASRNTGSPNEQYF

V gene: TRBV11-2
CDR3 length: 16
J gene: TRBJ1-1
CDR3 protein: CASSPTPRGRGTEAFF

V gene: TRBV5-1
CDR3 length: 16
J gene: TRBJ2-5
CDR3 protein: CASRPLSSGRAETQYF

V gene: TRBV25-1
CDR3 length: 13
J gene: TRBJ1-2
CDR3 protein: CASSVAGNYGYTF

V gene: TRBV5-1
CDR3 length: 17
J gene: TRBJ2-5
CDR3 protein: CASSHPALAGTQETQYF

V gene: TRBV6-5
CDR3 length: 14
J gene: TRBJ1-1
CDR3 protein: CASPDRVENTEAFF

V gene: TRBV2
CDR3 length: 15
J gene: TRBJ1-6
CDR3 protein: CASTRQSSYNSPLHF

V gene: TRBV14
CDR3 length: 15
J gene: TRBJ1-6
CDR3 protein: CASSQELPGQGTLHF

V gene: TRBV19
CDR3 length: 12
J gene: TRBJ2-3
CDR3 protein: CASSIDIDTQYF

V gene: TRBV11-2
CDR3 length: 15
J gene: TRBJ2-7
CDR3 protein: CASSSSPTGTGEQYF

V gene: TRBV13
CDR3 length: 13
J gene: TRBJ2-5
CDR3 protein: CASTHSGWETQYF

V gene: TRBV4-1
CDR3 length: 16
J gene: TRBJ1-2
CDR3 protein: CASSQGPGTANYGYTF

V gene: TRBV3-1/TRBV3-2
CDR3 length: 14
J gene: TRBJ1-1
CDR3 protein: CASSQRGGETEAFF

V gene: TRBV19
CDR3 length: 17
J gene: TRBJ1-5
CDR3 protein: CASSILTEGHSNQPQHF

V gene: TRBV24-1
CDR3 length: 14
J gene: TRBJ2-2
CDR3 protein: CATSATANTGELFF

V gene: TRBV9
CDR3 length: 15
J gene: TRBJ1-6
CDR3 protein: CASSPQGTGSSPLHF

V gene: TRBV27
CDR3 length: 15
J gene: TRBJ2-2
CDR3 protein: CASKTQGARGGELFF

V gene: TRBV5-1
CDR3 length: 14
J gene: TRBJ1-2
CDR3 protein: CASSLEGAYYGYTF

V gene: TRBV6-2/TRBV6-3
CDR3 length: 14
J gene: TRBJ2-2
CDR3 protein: CASSYGHNTGELFF

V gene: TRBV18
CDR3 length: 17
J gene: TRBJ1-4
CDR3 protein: CASSPNTQGSTNEKLFF

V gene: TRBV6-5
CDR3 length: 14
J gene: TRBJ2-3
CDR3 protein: CASRFGQGTDTQYF

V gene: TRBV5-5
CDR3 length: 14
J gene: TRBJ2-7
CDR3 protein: CASSLGLEAYEQYF

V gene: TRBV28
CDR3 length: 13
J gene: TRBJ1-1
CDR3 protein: CASSSMRYTEAFF

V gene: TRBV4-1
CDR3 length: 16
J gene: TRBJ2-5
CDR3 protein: CASSRQLRQDGETQYF

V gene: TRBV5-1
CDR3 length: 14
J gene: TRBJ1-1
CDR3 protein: CASSRATGNTEAFF

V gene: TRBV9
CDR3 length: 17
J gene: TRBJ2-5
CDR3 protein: CASSVGGIGGRSETQYF

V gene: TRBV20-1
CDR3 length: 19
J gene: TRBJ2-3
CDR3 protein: CSASAIAEATHPSTDTQYF

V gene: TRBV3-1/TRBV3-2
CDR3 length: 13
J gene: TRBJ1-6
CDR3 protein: CASSRDRNSPLHF

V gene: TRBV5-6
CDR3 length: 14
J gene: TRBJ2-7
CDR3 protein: CASSLVGVQYEQYF

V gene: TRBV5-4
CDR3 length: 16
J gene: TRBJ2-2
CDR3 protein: CASSLPTSGFTGELFF